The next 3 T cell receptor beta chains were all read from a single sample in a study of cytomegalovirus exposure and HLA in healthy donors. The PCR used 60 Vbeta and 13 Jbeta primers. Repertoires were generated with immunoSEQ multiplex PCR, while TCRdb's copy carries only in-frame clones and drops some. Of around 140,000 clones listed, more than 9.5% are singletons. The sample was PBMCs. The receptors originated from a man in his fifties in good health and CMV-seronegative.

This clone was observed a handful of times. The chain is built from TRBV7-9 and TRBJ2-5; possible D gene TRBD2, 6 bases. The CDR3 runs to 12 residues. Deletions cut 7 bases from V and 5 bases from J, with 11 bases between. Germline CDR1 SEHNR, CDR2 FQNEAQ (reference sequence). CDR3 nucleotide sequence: TGTGCCAGCACCCTTGGGAGGGAGACCCAGTACTTC. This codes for CASTLGRETQYF.

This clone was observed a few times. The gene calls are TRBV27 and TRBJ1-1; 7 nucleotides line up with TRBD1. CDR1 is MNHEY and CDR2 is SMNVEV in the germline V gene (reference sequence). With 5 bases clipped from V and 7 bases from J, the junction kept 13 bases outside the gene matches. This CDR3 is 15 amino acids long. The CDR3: CASSATNRGPGEAFF. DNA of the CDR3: TGTGCCAGCAGTGCAACAAACAGGGGCCCAGGTGAAGCTTTCTTT.

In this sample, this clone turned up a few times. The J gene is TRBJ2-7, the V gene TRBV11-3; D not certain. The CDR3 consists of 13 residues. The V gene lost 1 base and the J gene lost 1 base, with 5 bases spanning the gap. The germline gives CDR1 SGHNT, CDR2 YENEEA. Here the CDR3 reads CASSLGSSYEQYF. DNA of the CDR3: TGTGCCAGCAGCTTAGGCAGTTCCTACGAGCAGTACTTC.